These 29 T cell receptor beta chains share one sample of origin, sequenced in a study of T-cell memory formation after mild COVID-19. TCRdb re-derived calls from the 5' RACE reads in MiXCR, one entry per CDR3 protein. The table includes 300,000 to 350,000 distinct CDR3 sequences, approximately 12% detected once. Sequencing was carried out using PBMCs or a T cell subset sorted from them (not recorded which). Source of these receptors: a young man who had mild COVID-19 (a few samples of this study predate the infection). Cell type and time point are not known.

The rearrangement joins TRBV12-3 or TRBV12-4 to TRBJ2-2; tentative D call: TRBD2 (5 bases). V was trimmed by 0 bases and J by 7 bases, leaving 18 bases between them. CDR3 length: 17 amino acids. CDR3 residues: CASSLAPGTVRNGELFF. In DNA, the CDR3 is TGTGCCAGCAGTTTAGCGCCGGGAACAGTACGGAACGGGGAGCTGTTTTTT.

The chain links TRBV7-9 to TRBJ2-2, with 7 bases lining up with TRBD2. From germline, CDR1 is SEHNR and CDR2 FQNEAQ (reference sequence). Trimming cost V 10 bases and J 6 bases; bases outside gene matches: 5. The CDR3 has 12 amino acids. The CDR3 spells CATKRDAGELFF. CDR3 bases: TGTGCCACGAAGCGGGACGCCGGGGAGCTGTTTTTT.

This clonotype was found a few times. This chain uses TRBV12-3 or TRBV12-4 with TRBJ1-2; D ambiguous. The CDR3 length is 13 residues. V lost 4 bases and J lost 4, with 10 bases in between. The CDR3 nucleotides are TGTGCCAGCAGTTCCCCCACCCTCTATGGCTACACCTTC. It yields the protein CASSSPTLYGYTF.

In this sample, this clonotype turned up a few times. The V gene is TRBV6-2 or TRBV6-3, the J gene TRBJ2-3; D is perhaps TRBD2 (6 bases). CDR3 size: 14 residues. The V gene lost 6 bases and the J gene lost 3 bases, with 13 bases spanning the gap. Germline-derived CDR1 and CDR2 are MNHEY and SVGEGT. CDR3 residues: CASRRLVATDTQYF. The CDR3 bases are TGTGCCAGCAGACGACTAGTCGCTACAGATACGCAGTATTTT.

This chain uses TRBV29-1 with TRBJ2-3; TRBD1 is a possible D gene (5 bases). CDR3 length equals 13 residues. Per the germline V gene, CDR1 is SQVTM and CDR2 is ANQGSEA. V lost 7 bases to trimming and J lost 4 bases, with 15 bases between them. The CDR3 reads CSGWATVPDTQYF. CDR3 DNA: TGCAGCGGCTGGGCGACAGTCCCAGATACGCAGTATTTT.

The chain recombines TRBV5-1 with TRBJ2-5; 9 nucleotides agree with TRBD1. This CDR3 comprises 15 residues. The V segment lost 0 bases and the J segment 5 bases; nucleotides outside the gene matches: 5. Germline V gives CDR1 SGHRS, CDR2 YFSETQ. The CDR3 DNA is TGCGCCAGCAGCTTGGAGGGACAGGGATGGGAGACCCAGTACTTC. This gives the protein CASSLEGQGWETQYF.

A few counts support this clonotype. This rearrangement joins TRBV12-3 or TRBV12-4 to TRBJ1-1; 9 bases line up with TRBD1. The junction had 5 bases not matched to a gene; V was cut back by 6 bases and J by 3 bases. The CDR3 has 14 residues. The CDR3 sequence: CASRSDRGYTEAFF. The CDR3, as DNA: TGTGCCAGCAGATCGGACAGGGGTTACACTGAAGCTTTCTTT.

This clonotype was seen only a few times. The genes are TRBV5-1 and TRBJ1-6; D remains ambiguous. V was clipped by 0 bases and J by 8 bases, with 6 bases between them. Germline V gene data show CDR1 as SGHRS and CDR2 as YFSETQ. The CDR3 extends over 13 amino acids. The CDR3 protein is CASSLVQDSPLHF. In nucleotides, the CDR3 is TGCGCCAGCAGCTTGGTTCAAGATTCACCCCTCCACTTT.

A few counts support this clonotype. The rearrangement links TRBV3-1 to TRBJ1-1; 8 bases fit TRBD1. The CDR3 is made up of 16 amino acids. After removal of 4 bases from V and 0 bases from J, the junction contained 7 bases not matched to a gene. Germline V CDR1 and CDR2: LGHDT, YNNKEL (reference sequence). The CDR3 DNA follows: TGTGCCAGCAGCCCCCTGGACAGGGTGTTGAACACTGAAGCTTTCTTT. Its protein is CASSPLDRVLNTEAFF.

This clonotype was detected a few times. Here the CDR3 reads CASANRGFGANVLTF. The CDR3, as DNA: TGTGCCAGCGCGAATAGGGGCTTTGGGGCCAACGTCCTGACTTTC. V usage is TRBV6-5 and J usage is TRBJ2-6; possibly TRBD1 for D (5 bases). Trimming pared 8 bases from V and 3 bases from J, leaving 14 bases between. This CDR3 comprises 15 residues. Germline V gene lookup returns CDR1 MNHEY and CDR2 SVGAGI.

This clonotype was observed a few times. The chain is built from TRBV3-1 and TRBJ2-7, with unresolved D. This CDR3 comprises 15 residues. Germline CDR1 LGHDT, CDR2 YNNKEL (reference sequence). Trimming stripped 1 base from V and 2 bases from J, with 12 bases between. This CDR3 reads CASSQGGLNPYEQYV. The CDR3 DNA reads TGTGCCAGCAGCCAAGGGGGATTAAACCCCTACGAGCAGTACGTC.

This clonotype appeared many times. CDR3 sequence (DNA): TGTGCCAGCAGCTTAGGACGGCTGAACACTGAAGCTTTCTTT. It translates to CASSLGRLNTEAFF. This chain uses TRBV7-9 with TRBJ1-1; D is unclear. This CDR3 comprises 14 residues. Germline V lookup: CDR1 SEHNR, CDR2 FQNEAQ (reference sequence). Trimming shortened V by 1 base and J by 0 bases, and 6 bases separated the two germline ends.

The chain recombines TRBV28 with TRBJ2-7; D tentatively fits TRBD1 or TRBD2 (5 bases each). Germline CDR1 and CDR2: MDHEN and SYDVKM. Trimming cost V 5 bases and J 6 bases, with 14 bases left between them. The CDR3 sequence is 13 residues long. In DNA, the CDR3 is TGTGCCAGCAGTCAAGCCGGGACGACCGAGCAGTACGTC. It is translated as CASSQAGTTEQYV.

This sequence joins TRBV24-1 and TRBJ2-1, with unresolved D. Trimming took 2 bases from V and 8 from J, leaving 6 bases between them. The germline V gene has CDR1 KGHDR and CDR2 SFDVKD. The CDR3 is 12 amino acids. CDR3 DNA sequence: TGTGCCACCAGTGATTCTTTCGATGAGCAGTTCTTC. Protein product: CATSDSFDEQFF.

This clonotype appeared a few times. CDR3 in amino acids: CASSLLGTGDEQYF. CDR3 DNA sequence: TGTGCCAGCAGCTTATTAGGAACAGGGGATGAGCAGTACTTC. V gene TRBV7-6 combines with J gene TRBJ2-7; 7 bases map to TRBD1. Germline trimming cut 2 bases from V and 7 bases from J; bases unmatched to any gene: 8. The V gene's germline CDR1 is SGHVS and CDR2 FNYEAQ. This CDR3 is 14 amino acids long.

The V call is TRBV7-3, the J call TRBJ2-5; weak D call: TRBD1 (6 bases). The CDR3 is 13 amino acids. Looked up from germline, CDR1 is SGHTA and CDR2 is FQGTGA. Trimming removed 6 bases from V and 5 bases from J, with 13 bases in between. CDR3 coding DNA: TGTGCCAGCAGGGGGAAGGGGGATGAGACCCAGTACTTC. Translating gives CASRGKGDETQYF.

This clonotype has at least ten counts. The V and J genes are TRBV20-1 and TRBJ2-3; 7 bases agree with TRBD2. CDR3 length: 14 amino acids. V lost 2 bases to trimming and J lost 1 base; unmatched junction nucleotides: 3. Germline V CDR1 and CDR2: DFQATT, SNEGSKA (reference sequence). CDR3: CSARLGGGTDTQYF. Here the CDR3 DNA reads TGCAGTGCTAGATTGGGGGGGGGCACAGATACGCAGTATTTT.

In its sample, this clonotype was seen a few times. The J gene is TRBJ1-5, the V gene TRBV3-1; D remains ambiguous. The V gene lost 4 bases and the J gene lost 3 bases, with 13 bases spanning the gap. This CDR3 is 15 amino acids long. CDR1 and CDR2 from the germline V gene are LGHDT and YNNKEL (reference sequence). The CDR3 DNA reads TGTGCCAGCAGCCTTGGCCCGGACCCCAATCAGCCCCAGCATTTT. Encoded protein: CASSLGPDPNQPQHF.

The chain employs TRBV9 and TRBJ1-6; D remains ambiguous. Trimming took 0 bases from V and 14 from J, leaving 18 bases between them. The CDR3 consists of 15 residues. Germline V gene lookup returns CDR1 SGDLS and CDR2 YYNGEE. In DNA, the CDR3 is TGTGCCAGCAGCGTAGATGATCCAGCTTCGACGGCCCTCCACTTT. It specifies CASSVDDPASTALHF.

In DNA form, the CDR3 reads TGTGCCAGCAGTCCCCCTCCGGGATACGAGCAGTACTTC. It yields the protein CASSPPPGYEQYF. The genes are TRBV12-3 or TRBV12-4 and TRBJ2-7; D may be TRBD2 (5 bases). The germline V and J ends were trimmed by 5 bases and 4 bases, with 12 bases remaining between them. The CDR3 length is 13 residues.

This clonotype was detected only a few times. The chain recombines TRBV4-3 with TRBJ2-3; perhaps TRBD1 as D (6 bases). The CDR3 sequence is 14 residues long. Looked up from germline, CDR1 is LGHNA and CDR2 is YSLEER. Trimming removed 0 bases at V and 6 bases at J, with 10 bases between. In DNA, the CDR3 is TGCGCCAGCAGCCAAGATCAGGGGTGGGATACGCAGTATTTT. As protein: CASSQDQGWDTQYF.

This clonotype was picked up a small number of times. The chain is built from TRBV19 and TRBJ1-5; 10 bases map to TRBD1. CDR3 length: 17 residues. J was trimmed by 8 bases and V by 7 bases; bases with no gene match: 17. The V gene's germline CDR1 is LNHDA and CDR2 SQIVND (reference sequence). The CDR3 region has the DNA TGTGCCAGTAAAGATCTCACAGGAGACAGGGGGCGCAAGCCCCAGCATTTT. Its protein product is CASKDLTGDRGRKPQHF. Combining the CDR3 with reference TRBV19 and TRBJ1-5 gives the whole variable domain DGGITQSPKYLFRKEGQNVTLSCEQNLNHDAMYWYRQDPGQGLRLIYYSQIVNDFQKGDIAEGYSVSREKKESFPLTVTSAQKNPTAFYLCASKDLTGDRGRKPQHFGDGTRLSIL.

A few counts support this clonotype. This chain connects TRBV9 to TRBJ2-2; no reliable D call. The germline gives CDR1 SGDLS, CDR2 YYNGEE. The CDR3 loop spans 14 amino acids. With 0 bases removed from V and 4 bases from J, the gap between germline ends came to 7 bases. The CDR3 nucleotides are TGTGCCAGCAGCGTAGCTACGACCACCGGGGAGCTGTTTTTT. Translating it yields CASSVATTTGELFF.

This clonotype was recorded a few times. The gene calls are TRBV5-1 and TRBJ2-1; 8 bases match TRBD2. This CDR3 has 16 amino acids. The V segment lost 7 bases and the J segment 6 bases; nucleotides outside the gene matches: 15. The germline CDR1 and CDR2 sequences are SGHRS and YFSETQ. The CDR3 DNA reads TGCGCCAGCGGGGTGTCGGGACTAGAGGGGCTCAATGAGCAGTTCTTC. Protein product: CASGVSGLEGLNEQFF. Based on the CDR3 plus reference TRBV5-1 and TRBJ2-1, the full variable domain is KAGVTQTPRYLIKTRGQQVTLSCSPISGHRSVSWYQQTPGQGLQFLFEYFSETQRNKGNFPGRFSGRQFSNSRSEMNVSTLELGDSALYLCASGVSGLEGLNEQFFGPGTRLTVL.

This chain uses TRBV4-2 with TRBJ1-2, with a tentative D call TRBD1 (5 bases). V dropped 7 bases and J dropped 3 bases, with 33 bases sitting between them. This CDR3 comprises 20 residues. CDR1 and CDR2 (germline): LGHNA, YNFKEQ. CDR3 protein: CASNPSEPTAPGPTHYGYTF. The DNA of the CDR3 is TGTGCCAGCAACCCCTCTGAACCCACAGCCCCGGGGCCGACCCACTATGGCTACACCTTC.

The chain joins TRBV4-3 to TRBJ1-1, with D perhaps TRBD1 (5 bases). The V end lost 0 bases, the J end lost 8 bases, and 13 bases lay between the germline ends. Germline loops: CDR1 LGHNA, CDR2 YSLEER. The CDR3 loop spans 14 amino acids. The CDR3 spells CASSQDLGVGEAFF. CDR3 DNA: TGCGCCAGCAGCCAAGATCTGGGGGTGGGGGAAGCTTTCTTT.

This clonotype was seen repeatedly, ten times or more. V gene TRBV3-1 combines with J gene TRBJ1-2, with D possibly matching TRBD1 (5 bases). The CDR3 sequence is 15 residues long. Trimming cost V 4 bases and J 3 bases, with 15 bases left between them. CDR1 and CDR2 (germline): LGHDT, YNNKEL (reference sequence). CDR3 loop: CASSPWPRGDYGYTF. The CDR3 nucleotides read TGTGCCAGCAGCCCCTGGCCGAGGGGCGACTATGGCTACACCTTC.

The chain combines TRBV7-3 with TRBJ2-1; TRBD1 agrees at 8 bases. CDR3 length: 13 residues. Germline lookup yields CDR1 SGHTA and CDR2 FQGTGA. V was pared by 4 bases and J by 8 bases, with 4 bases of the junction left unmatched. CDR3 DNA sequence: TGTGCCAGCAGCTCACCAGGGGGCGATGAGCAGTTCTTC. Translation: CASSSPGGDEQFF.

This clonotype was seen more than once but under ten times. This rearrangement joins TRBV7-2 to TRBJ2-1; the match to TRBD2 covers 12 bases. The CDR3 totals 16 residues. Per germline, CDR1 SGHTA and CDR2 FQGNSA. Trimming at V came to 3 bases and at J to 5 bases, leaving 5 bases not matched to a gene. This CDR3 is CASSFMRTSGNNEQFF. CDR3 in DNA: TGTGCCAGCAGCTTCATGAGGACTAGCGGGAACAATGAGCAGTTCTTC. Variable domain in full (rest from reference TRBV7-2 and TRBJ2-1): GAGVSQSPSNKVTEKGKDVELRCDPISGHTALYWYRQSLGQGLEFLIYFQGNSAPDKSGLPSDRFSAERTGGSVSTLTIQRTQQEDSAVYLCASSFMRTSGNNEQFFGPGTRLTVL.